Listed below are T cell receptor beta chains from one sample, sequenced in a study of shared clonotypes between healthy human individuals. Here immunoSEQ multiplex PCR was the method, and the copy in TCRdb shows in-frame clones only, minus some. Counted here are around 2,000,000 clones, 93% occurring once; the ten biggest clones make up under 2%. The sequencing input was naive CD8+ T cells from PBMCs. These TCRs come from a man between 18 and 35 years old in good health. Some clones in this sample may be carry-over from other donors' samples. Both conserved end residues are trimmed from each CDR3. The order of the fields is V gene, CDR3 length, CDR3 protein.

TRBV11-3	13	ASSLRLQNTGELF
TRBV27	14	ASRPTGEALQETQY
TRBV5-6	16	ASRPRTGEATPNTEAF
TRBV6-6	10	ASRQRDMGAF
TRBV7-2	17	ASSLMAAISMSSYNEQF
TRBV19	11	ASSIASSYEQY
TRBV6-5	12	ASSYSGETGELF
TRBV30	11	AWSVGGGDTQY
TRBV9	16	ASSVAGLVGGSYNEQF
TRBV19	13	ASSIARGSRTEAF
TRBV19	13	ASSFRGQSKETQY
TRBV10-3	14	AITREAGEPNNEQF
TRBV9	14	ASSPGPGRTSYEQY
TRBV16	18	ASSQGPGAGQGVANTEAF
TRBV4-3	15	ASSQDPAGSGANVLT
TRBV28	14	ASSLYKGFGNQPQH
TRBV27	15	ASSPRQVGRTNEKLF
TRBV9	12	ASSVAREEETQY
TRBV15	13	ATSSEIWSSYEQY
TRBV6-6	14	ASSYLRTGGPYEQY
TRBV6-6	13	ASSPLTGENTEAF
TRBV28	11	ASSYPAGEQQY
TRBV5-6	12	ASSFGPIIYEQY
TRBV7-2	13	ASSPRLGSSYEQY
TRBV2	12	ASIGRGQNNEQF
TRBV9	14	ASSAEVDRGHTEAF
TRBV6-5	11	ASSYDSEETQY
TRBV4-1	14	ASSLRQGLKGYGYT
TRBV27	12	ASKVGLAPYEQY
TRBV2	13	ASSEYQGGKNIQY
TRBV27	17	ASSLSGTGVISGANVLT
TRBV11-1	10	ASSLAVNEQF
TRBV4-1	12	ASSQLTSTGELF
TRBV6-9	13	ASSHTGGTNEKLF
TRBV5-3	11	ARSLAETYEQY
TRBV2	14	ASSGVGTSIDNEQF
TRBV7-9	11	ASSFSGVETQY
TRBV6-1	11	ASNELVSDEQY
TRBV19	13	ASIPAGTGLYGYT
TRBV20-1	9	SAPRGGEQF
TRBV27	13	ASSLGGLGADTQY
TRBV6-6	12	ASSYSTYTDTQY
TRBV27	12	ASSELTNTGELF
TRBV27	13	ASSPRGTASEKLF
TRBV7-9	15	ASSTRWASGRGNEQF
TRBV5-4	14	ASSEAGTRLQETQY
TRBV27	15	ASKRAGDAWYQETQY
TRBV4-1	13	ASSHSGGSDTEAF
TRBV6-5	12	ASSYSQGAYEQY
TRBV27	11	ASRRDLTYEQY
TRBV28	13	ASSRSWRSGQPQH
TRBV28	14	ASSLSGGVFYNEQF
TRBV11-2	11	ASSTSGYNEQF
TRBV27	11	ASTRVGSLEQY
TRBV10-1	10	ASSERGNEQF
TRBV6-6	10	AKRGSVHIQY
TRBV7-2	12	ASRGRDRENEQY
TRBV29-1	12	SVVIRDAKNIQY
TRBV7-9	13	ASSTPSGSSYEQY
TRBV6-6	12	ASSVAGTSYEQY